What follows are 23 T cell receptor beta chains derived from one specimen sequenced in a study of shared clonotypes between healthy human individuals. TCRdb's copy holds only in-frame clones and misses some; the assay was immunoSEQ multiplex PCR. The data show some 650,000 clones, with more than 95% seen just once and 0.057% held by the top ten. Sequenced input: naive CD4+ T cells sorted from blood. Subset specified: CD45RA+ positively selected. The receptors derive from a woman under 40 in good health.

V gene TRBV29-1 combines with J gene TRBJ1-2; TRBD1 is a possible D gene (6 bases). CDR1 and CDR2 from the germline V gene are SQVTM and ANQGSEA. There are 14 residues in the CDR3. V was trimmed by 0 bases and J by 6 bases, leaving 14 bases between them. Written as DNA, the CDR3 is TGCAGCGTTGAAGATCCGCTCGCAGGGGATGGCTACACCTTC. Its translation is CSVEDPLAGDGYTF.

The chain has TRBV19 and TRBJ1-4, with D unclear. Germline V gene sequence: CDR1 LNHDA, CDR2 SQIVND (reference sequence). The CDR3 length is 14 residues. The V gene lost 5 bases and the J gene lost 0 bases, with 7 bases spanning the gap. The CDR3 sequence: CASSSSATNEKLFF. CDR3 in DNA: TGTGCCAGTAGTTCGAGCGCAACTAATGAAAAACTGTTTTTT.

CDR3 region: CASSIGQLATNEKLFF. The CDR3 nucleotides read TGCGCCAGCAGCATCGGACAACTTGCAACTAATGAAAAACTGTTTTTT. This chain uses TRBV5-1 with TRBJ1-4; possibly TRBD1 for D (5 bases). CDR1 and CDR2 from the germline V gene are SGHRS and YFSETQ. The CDR3 is 16 residues long. Deletions cut 4 bases from V and 0 bases from J, with 13 bases between.

The V call is TRBV5-4, the J call TRBJ2-2; D is tentatively TRBD1 or TRBD2 (5 bases each). This CDR3 has 16 residues. The V end was cut by 2 bases, the J end by 5 bases, with 16 bases between. CDR1 is SGHNT, CDR2 YYREEE, per germline (reference sequence). In DNA form, the CDR3 reads TGTGCCAGCAGCTTCGGACTGGTGGACACGACCGGGGAGCTGTTTTTT. It codes for CASSFGLVDTTGELFF.

The chain couples TRBV28 to TRBJ2-3; 7 bases are a match to TRBD2. The CDR3 loop spans 15 amino acids. The germline V gene has CDR1 MDHEN and CDR2 SYDVKM. The V segment lost 3 bases and the J segment 4 bases; nucleotides outside the gene matches: 7. This CDR3 is CASSFSYRGADTQYF. Here the CDR3 DNA reads TGTGCCAGCAGTTTTTCCTACCGGGGGGCAGATACGCAGTATTTT.

The gene calls are TRBV10-1 and TRBJ1-5; D gene ambiguous. The germline V gene has CDR1 WNHNN and CDR2 SYGVQD (reference sequence). This CDR3 has 13 amino acids. Trimming removed 3 bases at V and 6 bases at J, with 9 bases between. The CDR3: CASSDTGSQPQHF. DNA for the CDR3: TGCGCCAGCAGTGATACCGGGAGTCAGCCCCAGCATTTT.

In DNA, the CDR3 is TGTGCCTGGAGTGTAGGGCTTCCCTACGAGCAGTACTTC. Its protein product is CAWSVGLPYEQYF. The genes are TRBV30 and TRBJ2-7; D is unclear. V was trimmed by 0 bases and J by 2 bases, leaving 8 bases between them. Per germline, CDR1 GTSNPN and CDR2 SVGIG (reference sequence). The CDR3 has 13 residues.

This chain uses TRBV5-6 with TRBJ1-1; D unclear. This CDR3 spans 16 amino acids. V shed 6 bases and J shed 0 bases, with 18 bases lying between them. CDR1 is SGHDT and CDR2 is YYEEEE in the germline V gene. This CDR3 is CASNLRGGRMNTEAFF. As DNA, the CDR3 is TGTGCCAGCAACCTCCGGGGAGGAAGAATGAACACTGAAGCTTTCTTT.

The chain employs TRBV19 and TRBJ1-4; D remains unclear. The germline V gene encodes CDR1 LNHDA and CDR2 SQIVND (reference sequence). Trimming took 3 bases from V and 4 from J, leaving 6 bases between them. The CDR3 spans 13 residues. The CDR3 DNA is TGTGCCAGTAGTATGGGCATTAATGAAAAACTGTTTTTT. Amino acids: CASSMGINEKLFF.

The chain combines TRBV28 with TRBJ2-3; no firm D call. Germline lookup yields CDR1 MDHEN and CDR2 SYDVKM. The V end was cut by 7 bases, the J end by 2 bases, with 10 bases between. The CDR3 covers 13 residues. CDR3 loop: CASKKANTDTQYF. The DNA of the CDR3 is TGTGCCAGCAAGAAGGCAAACACAGATACGCAGTATTTT.

This clone was observed once. The rearrangement joins TRBV5-4 to TRBJ2-7; D is uncertain. Germline CDR1 SGHNT, CDR2 YYREEE (reference sequence). The CDR3 is 12 amino acids. The V gene lost 2 bases and the J gene lost 0 bases, with 3 bases spanning the gap. The DNA of the CDR3 is TGTGCCAGCAGCTTAGTCTCCTACGAGCAGTACTTC. It yields the protein CASSLVSYEQYF.

V usage is TRBV5-4 and J usage is TRBJ1-4, with 8 bases fitting TRBD1. Germline V gene data show CDR1 as SGHNT and CDR2 as YYREEE (reference sequence). V lost 3 bases to trimming and J lost 2 bases; unmatched junction nucleotides: 3. CDR3 length: 15 amino acids. CDR3 region: CASSWAGGTNEKLFF. CDR3 in DNA: TGTGCCAGCAGCTGGGCAGGGGGCACTAATGAAAAACTGTTTTTT.

The V call is TRBV11-2, the J call TRBJ1-6; D is uncertain. The CDR3 spans 12 residues. The germline V and J ends were trimmed by 0 bases and 7 bases, with 1 base remaining between them. The germline gives CDR1 SGHAT, CDR2 FQNNGV. The CDR3, as DNA: TGTGCCAGCAGCTTAGACAATTCACCCCTCCACTTT. As protein: CASSLDNSPLHF.

Here the CDR3 reads CASSQGRAGQIEAFF. The CDR3 DNA follows: TGCGCCAGCAGCCAAGGTCGTGCAGGGCAAATTGAAGCTTTCTTT. The genes are TRBV4-1 and TRBJ1-1; TRBD1 is a possible D gene (5 bases). This CDR3 has 15 residues. V shed 1 base and J shed 7 bases, with 16 bases lying between them. CDR1 is MGHRA, CDR2 YSYEKL, per germline.

The chain is built from TRBV5-1 and TRBJ2-3; D is unclear. V lost 2 bases, J lost 2 bases, and 3 bases lay in between. Germline V gene data show CDR1 as SGHRS and CDR2 as YFSETQ. This CDR3 has 12 amino acids. The CDR3 spells CASSFDTDTQYF. CDR3 nucleotide sequence: TGCGCCAGCAGCTTTGACACAGATACGCAGTATTTT. Together with reference TRBV5-1 and TRBJ2-3, the CDR3 gives the full variable domain: KAGVTQTPRYLIKTRGQQVTLSCSPISGHRSVSWYQQTPGQGLQFLFEYFSETQRNKGNFPGRFSGRQFSNSRSEMNVSTLELGDSALYLCASSFDTDTQYFGPGTRLTVL.

V and J are TRBV7-6 and TRBJ2-7, with D possibly being TRBD2 (6 bases). Trimming took off 5 bases at V and 5 bases at J, with 13 bases between the two ends. This CDR3 comprises 13 residues. Looked up from germline, CDR1 is SGHVS and CDR2 is FNYEAQ. This chain's CDR3 is CASSRGLRDEQYF. The DNA of the CDR3 is TGTGCCAGCAGCCGGGGGTTGAGGGACGAGCAGTACTTC. Using reference TRBV7-6 and TRBJ2-7 for the parts outside the CDR3, the full variable domain is GAGVSQSPRYKVTKRGQDVALRCDPISGHVSLYWYRQALGQGPEFLTYFNYEAQQDKSGLPNDRFSAERPEGSISTLTIQRTEQRDSAMYRCASSRGLRDEQYFGPGTRLTVT.

The J gene is TRBJ2-6, the V gene TRBV19; no clear D gene. The CDR3 loop spans 16 amino acids. Germline values: CDR1 LNHDA, CDR2 SQIVND (reference sequence). The V and J ends lost 1 base and 0 bases respectively, with 7 bases between them. The CDR3 here is CASSIARFSGANVLTF. CDR3 nucleotides: TGTGCCAGTAGTATAGCTCGATTCTCTGGGGCCAACGTCCTGACTTTC.

The genes are TRBV6-5 and TRBJ2-7; possible D gene TRBD2, 6 bases. The CDR3 runs to 15 residues. V was cut by 5 bases and J by 6 bases, with 20 bases left in between. Germline V lookup: CDR1 MNHEY, CDR2 SVGAGI. The CDR3 bases are TGTGCCAGCAGTGGGGCGGGACCGCGCCTTTTCGAGCAGTACTTC. Translation: CASSGAGPRLFEQYF.

The chain carries TRBV19 and TRBJ1-5; the D is unclear. V lost 4 bases and J lost 6, with 10 bases in between. Germline lookup yields CDR1 LNHDA and CDR2 SQIVND (reference sequence). The CDR3 covers 13 residues. The CDR3 spells CASSRLEGQPQHF. In DNA, the CDR3 is TGTGCCAGTAGTAGACTGGAAGGTCAGCCCCAGCATTTT.

This sequence joins TRBV27 and TRBJ2-7; 7 nucleotides align to TRBD2. Trimming took 3 bases from V and 1 from J; bases not matched to a gene: 6. CDR1 is MNHEY, CDR2 SMNVEV, per germline (reference sequence). CDR3 length equals 15 residues. CDR3 coding DNA: TGTGCCAGCAGTTTTGGCGGGAGCGTGTCCTACGAGCAGTACTTC. Translation: CASSFGGSVSYEQYF.

The chain recombines TRBV7-6 with TRBJ2-1; D gene unclear. With 0 bases removed from V and 8 bases from J, the gap between germline ends came to 8 bases. Germline V gene data show CDR1 as SGHVS and CDR2 as FNYEAQ. This CDR3 is 13 amino acids long. As DNA, the CDR3 is TGTGCCAGCAGCTTAGCTAGGGCTCATGAGCAGTTCTTC. Translated: CASSLARAHEQFF.

J is TRBJ2-3 and V is TRBV28, with 10 bases matching TRBD2. Germline trimming cut 9 bases from V and 5 bases from J; bases unmatched to any gene: 8. Germline loops: CDR1 MDHEN, CDR2 SYDVKM. The CDR3 is made up of 14 amino acids. The CDR3 region is CASGSSGSIDTQYF. CDR3 nucleotides: TGTGCCAGTGGGTCTAGCGGGAGTATAGATACGCAGTATTTT. The entire variable domain, with the rest obtained from reference TRBV28 and TRBJ2-3, is as follows: DVKVTQSSRYLVKRTGEKVFLECVQDMDHENMFWYRQDPGLGLRLIYFSYDVKMKEKGDIPEGYSVSREKKERFSLILESASTNQTSMYLCASGSSGSIDTQYFGPGTRLTVL.

This sequence joins TRBV9 and TRBJ2-2, with 7 positions matching TRBD1. This CDR3 has 15 amino acids. Unmatched junction bases numbered 9, after V lost 6 bases and J lost 4 bases. Germline CDR1 SGDLS, CDR2 YYNGEE. CDR3 nucleotides: TGTGCCAGCAATCTGAAGGGGGCAAGCACCGGGGAGCTGTTTTTT. Encoded protein: CASNLKGASTGELFF.